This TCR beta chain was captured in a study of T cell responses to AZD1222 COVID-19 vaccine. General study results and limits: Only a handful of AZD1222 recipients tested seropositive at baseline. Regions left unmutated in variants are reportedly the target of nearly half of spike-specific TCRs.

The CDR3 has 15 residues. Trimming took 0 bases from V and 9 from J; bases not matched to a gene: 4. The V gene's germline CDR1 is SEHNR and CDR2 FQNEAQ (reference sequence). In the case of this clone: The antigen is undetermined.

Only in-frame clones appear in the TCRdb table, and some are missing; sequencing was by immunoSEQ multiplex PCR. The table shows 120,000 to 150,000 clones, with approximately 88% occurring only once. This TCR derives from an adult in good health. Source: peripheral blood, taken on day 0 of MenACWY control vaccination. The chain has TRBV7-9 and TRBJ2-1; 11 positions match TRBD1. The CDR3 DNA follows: TGTGCCAGCAGCTTAGCCGGGACAGGGGGAGGTGAGCAGTTCTTC. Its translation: CASSLAGTGGGEQFF.